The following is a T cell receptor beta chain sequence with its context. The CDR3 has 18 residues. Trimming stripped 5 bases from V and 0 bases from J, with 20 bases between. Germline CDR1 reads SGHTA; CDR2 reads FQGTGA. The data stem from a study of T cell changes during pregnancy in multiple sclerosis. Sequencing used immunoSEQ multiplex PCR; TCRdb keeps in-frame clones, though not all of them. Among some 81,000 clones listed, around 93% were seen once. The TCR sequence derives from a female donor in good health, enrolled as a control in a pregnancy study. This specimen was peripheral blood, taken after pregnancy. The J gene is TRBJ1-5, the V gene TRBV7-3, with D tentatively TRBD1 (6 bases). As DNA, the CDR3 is TGTGCCAGCAGCACCCTTTGCCCCAGGACAGATAGCAATCAGCCCCAGCATTTT. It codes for CASSTLCPRTDSNQPQHF.